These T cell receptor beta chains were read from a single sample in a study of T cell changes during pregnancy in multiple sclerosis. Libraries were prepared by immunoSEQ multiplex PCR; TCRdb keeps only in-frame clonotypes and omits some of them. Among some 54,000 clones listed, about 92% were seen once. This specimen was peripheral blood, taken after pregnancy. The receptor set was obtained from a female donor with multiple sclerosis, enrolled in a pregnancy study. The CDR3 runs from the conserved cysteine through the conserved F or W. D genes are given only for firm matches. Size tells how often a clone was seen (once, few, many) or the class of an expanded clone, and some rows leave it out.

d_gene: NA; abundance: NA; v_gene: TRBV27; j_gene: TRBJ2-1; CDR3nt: TGTGCCAGCAGTCCCGGGACTCCTACAATGAAGCAGTTCTTC; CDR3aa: CASSPGTPTMKQFF
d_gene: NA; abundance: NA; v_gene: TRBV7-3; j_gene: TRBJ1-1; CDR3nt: TGTGCCAGCAGGCCGGGGGGTTCCACTGAAGCTTTCTTT; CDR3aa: CASRPGGSTEAFF
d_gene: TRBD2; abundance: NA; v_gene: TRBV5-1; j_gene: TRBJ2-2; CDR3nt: TGCGCCAGCAGCTTGCCAGGCCTAGCGGGGAACACCGGGGAGCTGTTTTTT; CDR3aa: CASSLPGLAGNTGELFF
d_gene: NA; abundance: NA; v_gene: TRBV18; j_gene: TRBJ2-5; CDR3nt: TGTGCCAGCTCACCGAGAAACCAGGGGGAGACCCAGTACTTC; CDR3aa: CASSPRNQGETQYF
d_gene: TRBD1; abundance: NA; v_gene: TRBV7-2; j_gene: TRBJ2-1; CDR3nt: TGTGCCAGCAGCTTAGGACCGGGACAGGCCTACAATGAGCAGTTCTTC; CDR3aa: CASSLGPGQAYNEQFF
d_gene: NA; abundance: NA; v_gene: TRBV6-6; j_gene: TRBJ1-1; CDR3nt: TGTGCCAGCAGCACAGGGAGCACTGAAGCTTTCTTT; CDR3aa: CASSTGSTEAFF
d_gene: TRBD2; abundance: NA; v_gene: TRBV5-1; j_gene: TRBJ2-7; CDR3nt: TGCGCCAGCAGCTTGACTAGCGGGAGTGCCTACGAGCAGTACTTC; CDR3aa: CASSLTSGSAYEQYF
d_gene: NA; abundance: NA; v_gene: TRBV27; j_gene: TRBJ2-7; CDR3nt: TGTGCCAGCAGTTACGGACAAGACTACGAGCAGTACTTC; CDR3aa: CASSYGQDYEQYF
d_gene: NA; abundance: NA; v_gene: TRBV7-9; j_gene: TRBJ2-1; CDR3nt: TGTGCCAGCAGCTTAGAGCCAACGGGTGAGCAGTTCTTC; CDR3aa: CASSLEPTGEQFF
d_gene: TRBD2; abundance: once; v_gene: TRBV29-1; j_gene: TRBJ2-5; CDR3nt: TGCAGCGTTAGAGCGGGGAAAGAGACCCAGTACTTC; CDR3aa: CSVRAGKETQYF
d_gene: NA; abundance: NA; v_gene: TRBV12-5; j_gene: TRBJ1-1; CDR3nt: TGTGCTAGTGGCCTGGGGGGAACTCCTGAAGCTTTCTTT; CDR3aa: CASGLGGTPEAFF
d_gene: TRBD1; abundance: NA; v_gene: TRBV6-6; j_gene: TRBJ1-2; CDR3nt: TGTGCCAGCAGTTACGGGACAGGGGATCACTATGGCTACACCTTC; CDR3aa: CASSYGTGDHYGYTF
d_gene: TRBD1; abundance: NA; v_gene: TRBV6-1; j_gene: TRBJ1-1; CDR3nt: TGTGCCAGCAGTGCGGCAGGGGGTCGCACTGAAGCTTTCTTT; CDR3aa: CASSAAGGRTEAFF
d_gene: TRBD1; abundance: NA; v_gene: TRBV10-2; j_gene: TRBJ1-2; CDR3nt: TGCGCCAGCAGTGATCTCGGCAGGGGGTCTAACTATGGCTACACCTTC; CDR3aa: CASSDLGRGSNYGYTF
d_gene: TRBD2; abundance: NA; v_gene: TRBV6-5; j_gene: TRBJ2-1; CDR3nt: TGTGCCAGCAGTTACACCCTAGCGGGAGGGAACAATGAGCAGTTCTTC; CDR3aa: CASSYTLAGGNNEQFF
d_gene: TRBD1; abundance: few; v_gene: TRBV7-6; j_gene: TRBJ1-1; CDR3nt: TGTGCCAGCAGCCCAGGGGGACGGGGGACTGAAGCTTTCTTT; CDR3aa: CASSPGGRGTEAFF
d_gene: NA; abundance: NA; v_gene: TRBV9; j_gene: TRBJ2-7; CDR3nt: TGTGCCAGCAGCGTAGGTGACTCCCAAGGCGAGCAGTACTTC; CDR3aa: CASSVGDSQGEQYF
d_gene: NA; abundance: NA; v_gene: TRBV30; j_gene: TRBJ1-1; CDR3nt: TGTGCCTGGAGTGGGCAGAACACTGAAGCTTTCTTT; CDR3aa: CAWSGQNTEAFF
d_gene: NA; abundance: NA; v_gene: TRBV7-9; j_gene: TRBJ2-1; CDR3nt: TGTGCCAGCAGTTTACAGGGCCATGAGCAGTTCTTC; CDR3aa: CASSLQGHEQFF
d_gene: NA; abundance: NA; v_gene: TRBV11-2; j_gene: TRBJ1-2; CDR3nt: TGTGCCAGCAGCCAATTTGGGGGGGCGGCCAACTATGGCTACACCTTC; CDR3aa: CASSQFGGAANYGYTF
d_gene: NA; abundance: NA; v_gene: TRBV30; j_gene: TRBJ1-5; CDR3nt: NA; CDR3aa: CAWSVGQGSHKKHF
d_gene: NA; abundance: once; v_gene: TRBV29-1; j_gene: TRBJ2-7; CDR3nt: TGCAGCGTTGAAGATCCGTTAGCCTACGAGCAGTACTTC; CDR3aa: CSVEDPLAYEQYF
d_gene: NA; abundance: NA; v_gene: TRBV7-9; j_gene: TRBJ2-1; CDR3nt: TGTGCCAGCACCAGCTCCCTGGACTACCAGTCCTACAATGAGCAGTTCTTC; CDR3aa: CASTSSLDYQSYNEQFF
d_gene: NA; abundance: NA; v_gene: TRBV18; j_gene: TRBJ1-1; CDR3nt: TGTGCCAGCTCATCGTATACAGGGAACACTGAAGCTTTCTTT; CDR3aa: CASSSYTGNTEAFF
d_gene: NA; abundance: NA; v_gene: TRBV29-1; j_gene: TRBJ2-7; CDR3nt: TGCAGCGCCCTAGGACAGACCTCCTACGAGCAGTACTTC; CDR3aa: CSALGQTSYEQYF
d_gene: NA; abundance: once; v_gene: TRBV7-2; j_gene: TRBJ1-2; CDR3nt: TGTGCCAGCAGCTTAGCTCAGGGGCTCTATGGCTACACCTTC; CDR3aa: CASSLAQGLYGYTF
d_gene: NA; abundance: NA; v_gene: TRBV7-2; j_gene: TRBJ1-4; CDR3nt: TGTGCCAGCAGTCGGGACTCGGGCGGGGAAAAACTGTTTTTT; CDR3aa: CASSRDSGGEKLFF
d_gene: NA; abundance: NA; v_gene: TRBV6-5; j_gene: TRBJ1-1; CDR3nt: TGTGCCAGCACCAGAACACAGAACACTGAAGCTTTCTTT; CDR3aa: CASTRTQNTEAFF
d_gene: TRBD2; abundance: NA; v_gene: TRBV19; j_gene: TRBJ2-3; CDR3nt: TGTGCCAGTAGTACGTTGACTAGCGGCACAGATACGCAGTATTTT; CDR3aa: CASSTLTSGTDTQYF
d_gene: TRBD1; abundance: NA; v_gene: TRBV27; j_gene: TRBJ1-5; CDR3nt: TGTGCCAGCAGGATCACAGGGGACGATCAGCCCCAGCATTTT; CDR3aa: CASRITGDDQPQHF
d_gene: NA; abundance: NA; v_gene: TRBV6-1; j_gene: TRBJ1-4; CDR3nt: TGTGCCAGCGCGAGGACGGGAAATGAAAAACTGTTTTTT; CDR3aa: CASARTGNEKLFF
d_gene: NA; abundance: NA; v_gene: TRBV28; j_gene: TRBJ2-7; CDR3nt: TGTGCCAGCAGTTTCGCCAGGGTCGGGTACGAGCAGTACTTC; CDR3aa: CASSFARVGYEQYF
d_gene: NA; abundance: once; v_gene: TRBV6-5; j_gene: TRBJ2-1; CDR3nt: TGTGCCAGCAGCCAGACTAGTAACTCCTACAATGAGCAGTTCTTC; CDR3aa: CASSQTSNSYNEQFF
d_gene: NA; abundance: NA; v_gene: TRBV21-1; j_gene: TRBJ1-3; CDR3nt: TGTGCCAGCAGCAAAGCCGGACGGGAGAAAGAAAACACCATATATTTT; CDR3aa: CASSKAGREKENTIYF
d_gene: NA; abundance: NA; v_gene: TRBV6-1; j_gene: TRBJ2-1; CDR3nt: TGTGCCAGCAGTGTTCGACAGCCCAATGAGCAGTTCTTC; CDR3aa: CASSVRQPNEQFF
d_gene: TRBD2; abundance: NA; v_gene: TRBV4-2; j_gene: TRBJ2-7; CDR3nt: TGTGCCACCTCGCGGAGCGGGGGACCATACGAGCAGTACTTC; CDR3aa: CATSRSGGPYEQYF
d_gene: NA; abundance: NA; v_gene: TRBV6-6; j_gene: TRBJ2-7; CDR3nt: TGTGCCAGCAGCACGGGATTTACCTACGAGCAGTACTTC; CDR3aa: CASSTGFTYEQYF
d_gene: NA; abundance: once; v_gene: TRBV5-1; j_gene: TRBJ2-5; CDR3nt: TGCGCCAGCAGCCCAGTAATCCAAGAGACCCAGTACTTC; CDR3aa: CASSPVIQETQYF
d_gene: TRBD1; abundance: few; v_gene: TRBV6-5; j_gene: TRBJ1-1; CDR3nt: TGTGCCAGCAGTTTCGACAGGGTCTCCACTGAAGCTTTCTTT; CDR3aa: CASSFDRVSTEAFF
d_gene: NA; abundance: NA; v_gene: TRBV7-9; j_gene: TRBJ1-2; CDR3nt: TGTGCCAGCAGCTACGGACAGAACTATGGCTACACCTTC; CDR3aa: CASSYGQNYGYTF
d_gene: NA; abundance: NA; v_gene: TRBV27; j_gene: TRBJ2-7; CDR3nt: TGTGCCAGCAGTTTTCGCGAGCAGTACTTC; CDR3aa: CASSFREQYF
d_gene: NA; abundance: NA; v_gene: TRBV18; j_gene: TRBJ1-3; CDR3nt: TGTGCCAGCTCACGAGACAGCTCTGGAAACACCATATATTTT; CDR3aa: CASSRDSSGNTIYF
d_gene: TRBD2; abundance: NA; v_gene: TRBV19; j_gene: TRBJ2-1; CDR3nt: TGTGCCAGTAGTCCATCTAGCGGGGGGAATGAGCAGTTCTTC; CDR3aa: CASSPSSGGNEQFF
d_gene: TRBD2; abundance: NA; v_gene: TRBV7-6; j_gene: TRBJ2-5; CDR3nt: TGTGCCAGCAGCCGGACTAGCGGGAAAGAGACCCAGTACTTC; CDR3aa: CASSRTSGKETQYF
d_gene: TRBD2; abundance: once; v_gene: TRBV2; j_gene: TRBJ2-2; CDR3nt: TGTGCCAGCAGTGGGACTAGCCGGGCCGGGGAGCTGTTTTTT; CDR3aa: CASSGTSRAGELFF
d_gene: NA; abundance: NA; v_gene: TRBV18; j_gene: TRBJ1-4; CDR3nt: TGTGCCAGCTCACCAGGGCTTCGGACAGTTAATGAAAAACTGTTTTTT; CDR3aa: CASSPGLRTVNEKLFF
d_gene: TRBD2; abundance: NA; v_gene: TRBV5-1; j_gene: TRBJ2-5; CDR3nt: TGCGCCAGCAGCCCAGGGACTAGCGCCCTCCTCCAAGAGACCCAGTACTTC; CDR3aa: CASSPGTSALLQETQYF
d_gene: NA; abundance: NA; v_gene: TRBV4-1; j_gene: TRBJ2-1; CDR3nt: TGCGCCAGCAGCCAAGAAAATTCGGGAAATGAGCAGTTCTTC; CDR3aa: CASSQENSGNEQFF
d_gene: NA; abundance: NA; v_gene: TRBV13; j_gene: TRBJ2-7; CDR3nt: TGTGCCAGCAGCTTAAATTTAGGGGTCGAGCAGTACTTC; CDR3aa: CASSLNLGVEQYF
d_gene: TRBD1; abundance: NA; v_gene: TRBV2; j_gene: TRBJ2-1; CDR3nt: TGTGCCAGCAGTGGATACCGGGACAGGGGTTACAATGAGCAGTTCTTC; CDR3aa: CASSGYRDRGYNEQFF
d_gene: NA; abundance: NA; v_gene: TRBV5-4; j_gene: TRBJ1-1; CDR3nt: TGTGCCAGCAGTTTAGGGCCCACAGGGTTGAACACTGAAGCTTTCTTT; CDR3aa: CASSLGPTGLNTEAFF
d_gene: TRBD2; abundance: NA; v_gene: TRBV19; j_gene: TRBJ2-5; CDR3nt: TGTGCCAGTAGTCGGGGGGTCCAAGAGACCCAGTACTTC; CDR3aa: CASSRGVQETQYF
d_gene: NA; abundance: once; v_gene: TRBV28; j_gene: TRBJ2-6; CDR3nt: TGTGCCAGCAGTCTCTCTGGGGCCAACGTCCTGACTTTC; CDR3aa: CASSLSGANVLTF
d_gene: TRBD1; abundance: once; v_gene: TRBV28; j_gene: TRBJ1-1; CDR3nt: TGTGCCAGCAGTTTAAACAGGGGGAATGAAGCTTTCTTT; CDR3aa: CASSLNRGNEAFF